The clone carrying this T cell receptor beta chain was recorded many times. TCRdb recomputed calls from the RACE reads with MiXCR, one row per CDR3 protein. The sample yields approximately 120,000 distinct CDR3 sequences, roughly 9% seen once. These data belong to a study of human T cells and chemical hapten exposure. Study summary: Alopecia universalis, totalis or areata was present in patients who were mostly female.

Time point defined: patch test 2, 6 weeks after DPC sensitization. Treatment of the sample: therapeutic diphenylcyclopropenone sensitization with weekly scalp DPC. This receptor was taken from a woman between 40 and 50 years old with alopecia areata. Some clones in this sample may be carry-over from other donors' samples. This specimen consisted of whole blood, obtained in connection with sensitization to the hapten diphenylcyclopropenone (DPC).

The CDR3 loop is CASSYVGATTDTQYF. The CDR3 DNA follows: TGTGCCAGCAGTTATGTGGGGGCAACCACAGATACGCAGTATTTT. The gene calls are TRBV6-2 or TRBV6-3 and TRBJ2-3; the D gene is possibly TRBD1 (6 bases). This CDR3 comprises 15 residues. The germline gives CDR1 MNHEY, CDR2 SVGEGT. Trimming took 3 bases from V and 2 from J, leaving 12 bases between them.